These 12 T cell receptor beta chains came from one sample sequenced in a study of early T cells in non-severe SARS-CoV-2 infection (dated by TCRdb to about 2021). The library was generated by 5' RACE. The data were produced on a NextSeq 500. The public sequencing data were trimmed at Q25 with fastp and processed into clonotypes with MiXCR by TCRdb, which kept only in-frame beta chains. Each record represents a unique CDR3 protein, reported with the most common genes and DNA among its rows. This sample is represented by 85,000 to 95,000 distinct CDR3 sequences; 14% to 15% of them were singletons. The ten largest make up 0.5% to 0.75% of the sample. Specimen: whole blood. These receptors were obtained from an adult who was a healthcare worker with PCR-confirmed SARS-CoV-2 infection or an uninfected control (not recorded which).

V is TRBV7-2 and J is TRBJ1-1; possible D gene TRBD1, 5 bases. The CDR3 extends over 14 amino acids. Germline V gene lookup returns CDR1 SGHTA and CDR2 FQGNSA. The V end was cut by 3 bases, the J end by 2 bases, with 10 bases between. CDR3 sequence: CASSLMTENTEAFF. CDR3 nucleotides: TGTGCCAGCAGCTTGATGACAGAAAACACTGAAGCTTTCTTT.

Many counts were recorded for this clonotype. The chain joins TRBV29-1 to TRBJ2-3; tentative D call: TRBD1 (5 bases). The CDR3 consists of 14 residues. The germline V gene encodes CDR1 SQVTM and CDR2 ANQGSEA. Trimming removed 8 bases at V and 0 bases at J, with 15 bases between. The CDR3 DNA reads TGCAGCCTAGGACGGACAACTAGCACAGATACGCAGTATTTT. Its protein product is CSLGRTTSTDTQYF.

This clonotype was detected only a few times. The chain links TRBV29-1 to TRBJ1-2; D gene unclear. This CDR3 region has 12 residues. The V gene's germline CDR1 is SQVTM and CDR2 ANQGSEA. V was pared by 6 bases and J by 4 bases, with 12 bases between. The CDR3 is CSVSTASYGYTF. CDR3 nucleotide sequence: TGCAGCGTGAGTACGGCCAGCTATGGCTACACCTTC. The full variable domain, its missing parts supplied by reference TRBV29-1 and TRBJ1-2, is SAVISQKPSRDICQRGTSLTIQCQVDSQVTMMFWYRQQPGQSLTLIATANQGSEATYESGFVIDKFPISRPNLTFSTLTVSNMSPEDSSIYLCSVSTASYGYTFGSGTRLTVV.

This clonotype was detected ten times or more. The V gene is TRBV7-2, the J gene TRBJ2-3; 11 nucleotides line up with TRBD2. Trimming removed 1 base from V and 10 bases from J; junction bases left unmatched: 4. This CDR3 has 14 residues. Germline lookup yields CDR1 SGHTA and CDR2 FQGNSA. The CDR3 region has the DNA TGTGCCAGCAGCTTAGGTCTAGCGGGGGGTGCGCAGTATTTT. It codes for CASSLGLAGGAQYF.

V usage is TRBV6-1 and J usage is TRBJ2-3; TRBD2 might be the D (6 bases). This CDR3 has 18 amino acids. V gave up 5 bases and J gave up 2 bases, with 23 bases separating them. CDR1 is MNHNS and CDR2 is SASEGT in the germline V gene. The CDR3 sequence: CASSLRSAGIGHTDTQYF. The CDR3 DNA follows: TGTGCCAGCAGTTTAAGATCTGCGGGGATCGGTCACACAGATACGCAGTATTTT.

This clonotype was detected a few times. The V call is TRBV2, the J call TRBJ2-3, with 8 bases aligning to TRBD2. CDR3 length equals 12 residues. J gave up 6 bases and V 8 bases, and 4 bases lay outside the gene matches. The V gene's germline CDR1 is SNHLY and CDR2 FYNNEI. CDR3 sequence (DNA): TGTGCCAGCTCGGGAGGGGCTGATACGCAGTATTTT. This translates into CASSGGADTQYF.

The CDR3 reads CASSFSGVSEQYV. The CDR3 region has the DNA TGTGCCAGCAGCTTCTCTGGGGTAAGCGAGCAGTACGTC. V gene TRBV7-2 combines with J gene TRBJ2-7; D uncertain. The CDR3 extends over 13 amino acids. Germline-derived CDR1 and CDR2 are SGHTA and FQGNSA. V lost 3 bases, J lost 6 bases, and 12 bases lay in between.

CDR3 sequence reads: CASSLLENTEAFF. The DNA of the CDR3 is TGTGCCAGCAGCTTATTAGAGAACACTGAAGCTTTCTTT. The V call is TRBV7-3, the J call TRBJ1-1; no clear D gene. Trimming took 2 bases from V and 1 from J, leaving 5 bases between them. Germline CDR1 is SGHTA and CDR2 is FQGTGA. The CDR3 is 13 residues long. Based on the CDR3 plus reference TRBV7-3 and TRBJ1-1, the full variable domain is GAGVSQTPSNKVTEKGKYVELRCDPISGHTALYWYRQSLGQGPEFLIYFQGTGAADDSGLPNDRFFAVRPEGSVSTLKIQRTERGDSAVYLCASSLLENTEAFFGQGTRLTVV.

This clonotype showed up just a few times. This chain uses TRBV28 with TRBJ2-2; no reliable D call. The CDR3 extends over 13 amino acids. Trimming pared 6 bases from V and 0 bases from J, leaving 5 bases between. Germline V lookup: CDR1 MDHEN, CDR2 SYDVKM. Here the CDR3 DNA reads TGTGCCAGCAGAAACGCGAACACCGGGGAGCTGTTTTTT. Amino acids: CASRNANTGELFF. Complete variable domain (other parts from reference TRBV28 and TRBJ2-2): DVKVTQSSRYLVKRTGEKVFLECVQDMDHENMFWYRQDPGLGLRLIYFSYDVKMKEKGDIPEGYSVSREKKERFSLILESASTNQTSMYLCASRNANTGELFFGEGSRLTVL.

The table lists this clonotype with a few counts. The V call is TRBV28, the J call TRBJ2-5; 15 nucleotides agree with TRBD2. V trimming: 6 bases; J trimming: 5 bases; junction bases outside the gene matches: 10. Germline V gene lookup returns CDR1 MDHEN and CDR2 SYDVKM. The CDR3 has 17 amino acids. The CDR3 loop is CASRQNTGTSGGETQYF. The CDR3 DNA is TGTGCCAGCAGGCAAAACACCGGGACTAGCGGGGGGGAGACCCAGTACTTC. The full variable domain, rest sourced from reference TRBV28 and TRBJ2-5, is DVKVTQSSRYLVKRTGEKVFLECVQDMDHENMFWYRQDPGLGLRLIYFSYDVKMKEKGDIPEGYSVSREKKERFSLILESASTNQTSMYLCASRQNTGTSGGETQYFGPGTRLLVL.

The J gene is TRBJ2-2, the V gene TRBV20-1; D unclear. With 0 bases removed from V and 1 base from J, the gap between germline ends came to 6 bases. Looked up from germline, CDR1 is DFQATT and CDR2 is SNEGSKA (reference sequence). This CDR3 is 14 amino acids long. The CDR3 sequence is CSARDNGNTGELFF. In DNA form, the CDR3 reads TGCAGTGCTAGAGATAACGGGAACACCGGGGAGCTGTTTTTT.

The chain links TRBV12-3 or TRBV12-4 to TRBJ2-1; 13 positions match TRBD2. V gave up 7 bases and J gave up 6 bases; unmatched junction bases: 6. This CDR3 is built from 15 residues. The CDR3 nucleotides are TGTGCCAGCATCAAGACTAGCGGGGGGATCAATGAGCAGTTCTTC. The encoded protein is CASIKTSGGINEQFF.